The T cell receptor (beta chain) described here comes from a study of shared clonotypes between healthy human individuals. Study-level points and caveats: Represented diversity, genetic and exposure-history alike, was limited by few donors. Some clonotypes were shared by all four sorted-subset donors, while others were not shared. The non-shared ones had lower generation probabilities than the shared ones.

As to this clone: Its matching antigen is unknown.

Sequencing used immunoSEQ multiplex PCR; TCRdb keeps in-frame clones, though not all of them. The sample has around 2.5 million clones, approximately 94% seen once. This CDR3 contains 16 residues. Trimming shortened V by 6 bases and J by 1 base, and 19 bases separated the two germline ends. The germline V gene encodes CDR1 MDHEN and CDR2 SYDVKM. All donors qualified as healthy HIV-negative adults and had experienced no recent acute infections or vaccinations. Each sample came from a Caucasian adult donor living in Nashville, Tennessee. The sequence derives from a man between 18 and 29 years old in good health. Some clones in this sample may be carry-over from other donors' samples. This sequence joins TRBV28 and TRBJ2-7; perhaps TRBD1 as D (6 bases). The sample comprised naive CD4+ T cells from PBMCs. Subset here: CD45RA+ positively selected. The CDR3 reads CASSHVFRDISYEQYF. For the CDR3, the DNA is TGTGCCAGCAGCCATGTATTCCGGGACATTTCCTACGAGCAGTACTTC.